The text below deals with one T cell receptor beta chain. The data derive from a study of T cell responses to AZD1222 COVID-19 vaccine. With 4 bases clipped from V and 0 bases from J, the junction kept 8 bases outside the gene matches. CDR1 is SGHRS and CDR2 is YFSETQ in the germline V gene. The CDR3 extends over 17 amino acids. Sequenced by immunoSEQ multiplex PCR; TCRdb stores in-frame clones only, minus some. This sample has approximately 190,000 clones; 85% to 95% occur once, and the top ten carry 3.6%. The source was peripheral blood, collected 28 days after the second dose of the MenACWY control vaccine. This chain joins TRBV5-1 and TRBJ1-4; 8 nucleotides agree with TRBD1. The TCR was taken from an adult who received the MenACWY meningococcal vaccine as a control. The CDR3 reads CASSGPGGAATNEKLFF. CDR3 nucleotides: TGCGCCAGCAGCGGACCAGGGGGCGCGGCAACTAATGAAAAACTGTTTTTT.